The clone carrying this T cell receptor beta chain appeared a few times. This record belongs to a study of T cells after yellow fever vaccination. The study made its TCR cDNA through 5'RACE template switching. That step introduced a universal primer site along with UMIs. MiXCR was run by TCRdb on the 5' RACE reads, yielding one entry per CDR3 protein. The sample consists of hundreds of thousands of distinct CDR3 sequences, roughly an eighth of them appearing once. V lost 4 bases and J 3 bases, leaving 6 bases between the germline ends. The germline gives CDR1 LGHDT, CDR2 YNNKEL (reference sequence). This CDR3 comprises 12 residues.

The specimen comprised PBMCs, sampled on the day of the yellow fever booster vaccination. The clonotype originates from a young man who received the YFV17D yellow fever vaccine. The V gene is TRBV3-1, the J gene TRBJ2-5; D uncertain. The CDR3 DNA sequence: TGTGCCAGCAGCCTCATGAAAGAGACCCAGTACTTC. Translated: CASSLMKETQYF.